These T cell receptor beta chains were read from a single sample in a study of technical replicates of blood from a handful of donors. Sequenced by immunoSEQ multiplex PCR; TCRdb stores in-frame clones only, minus some. The sample records around 70,000 clones, over 90% being singletons. The sample was T cells isolated from PBMCs. These receptors came from a human donor in good health. Both conserved end residues are part of each CDR3. Each record gives: J gene, V gene, clone size, D gene, CDR3 protein, CDR3 DNA. A D gene is named only where the DNA matches it firmly. Clone sizes are given selectively: once, few, many, or a class where the clone is expanded.

TRBJ2-1,TRBV7-3,-,-,CASSANLNEQFF,TGTGCCAGCAGCGCGAACCTCAATGAGCAGTTCTTC
TRBJ2-1,TRBV6-1,-,TRBD2,CASSGGTLAGYYGDEQFF,TGTGCCAGCAGTGGAGGGACACTAGCGGGATATTATGGTGATGAGCAGTTCTTC
TRBJ1-1,TRBV27,-,TRBD1,CASSLLGGTEPLNTEAFF,TGTGCCAGCAGTTTATTGGGCGGGACAGAGCCTTTGAACACTGAAGCTTTCTTT
TRBJ2-7,TRBV4-1,-,-,CASSPQKGEFYEQYF,TGCGCCAGCAGCCCTCAAAAGGGGGAATTCTACGAGCAGTACTTC
TRBJ2-7,TRBV29-1,-,TRBD2,CSVGSKLAGRIYEQYF,TGCAGCGTTGGGAGCAAACTAGCGGGGAGGATCTACGAGCAGTACTTC
TRBJ2-5,TRBV7-7,-,-,CASSLTQAETQYF,TGTGCCAGCAGCTTAACGCAGGCGGAGACCCAGTACTTC
TRBJ1-4,TRBV18,-,-,CASSPPHYNEKLFF,TGTGCCAGCTCACCACCGCACTATAATGAAAAACTGTTTTTT
TRBJ2-1,TRBV7-9,-,-,CASRGRAGGRLHNEQFF,TGTGCCAGCAGGGGAAGGGCCGGGGGGCGCCTCCACAATGAGCAGTTCTTC
TRBJ1-2,TRBV7-2,few,TRBD1,CASSYRGSGYTF,TGTGCCAGCAGCTACAGGGGATCCGGCTACACCTTC
TRBJ2-7,TRBV28,once,-,CASSSRTRVPYEQYF,TGTGCCAGCAGTTCCCGGACACGAGTCCCCTACGAGCAGTACTTC
TRBJ2-2,TRBV27,-,TRBD2,CASSYLGGTGELFF,TGTGCCAGCAGTTATCTGGGAGGGACCGGGGAGCTGTTTTTT
TRBJ2-7,TRBV27,-,TRBD1,CASSPRTGYSYEQYF,TGTGCCAGCAGTCCGCGGACAGGGTACTCCTACGAGCAGTACTTC
TRBJ2-1,TRBV19,-,TRBD2,CASSPTGGATNEQFF,TGTGCCAGTAGTCCGACCGGGGGGGCCACCAATGAGCAGTTCTTC
TRBJ1-5,TRBV23-1,-,-,CASPLLDSNQPQHF,TGCGCCAGCCCACTGCTCGATAGCAATCAGCCCCAGCATTTT
TRBJ2-2,TRBV28,-,TRBD2,CASSPGWASGRASTGELFF,TGTGCCAGCAGTCCTGGTTGGGCTAGCGGGAGGGCCTCGACCGGGGAGCTGTTTTTT
TRBJ2-1,TRBV2,-,TRBD2,CASLGREGLSNEQFF,TGTGCCAGCTTGGGGAGGGAGGGCCTATCAAATGAGCAGTTCTTC
TRBJ1-6,TRBV19,-,TRBD1,CASHGQGQSSYNSPLHF,TGTGCCAGCCACGGACAGGGCCAAAGCTCCTATAATTCACCCCTCCACTTT
TRBJ2-7,TRBV2,-,TRBD1,CASGGQAGFGLYF,TGTGCCAGCGGGGGACAGGCCGGGTTCGGGTTGTACTTC
TRBJ2-2,TRBV15,-,TRBD1,CATSSYTGGRTGELFF,TGTGCCACCAGCAGTTATACAGGGGGCAGGACCGGGGAGCTGTTTTTT
TRBJ1-1,TRBV30,few,-,CAWSVRGNTEAFF,TGTGCCTGGAGTGTACGGGGGAACACTGAAGCTTTCTTT
TRBJ2-2,TRBV29-1,few,TRBD1,CSAGDRSTGELFF,TGCAGCGCAGGGGACAGGTCCACCGGGGAGCTGTTTTTT
TRBJ2-1,TRBV2,-,-,CASIPPRGGSPNEQFF,TGTGCCAGCATTCCACCACGTGGAGGTAGCCCGAATGAGCAGTTCTTC
TRBJ2-1,TRBV12-5,-,TRBD2,CASAAGGYEQFF,TGTGCTAGCGCAGCGGGGGGCTATGAGCAGTTCTTC
TRBJ2-3,TRBV19,-,TRBD2,CASSISSGRIHTQYF,TGTGCCAGTAGTATTTCTAGCGGGAGAATCCATACGCAGTATTTT
TRBJ2-1,TRBV11-3,-,-,CASSSDGSPYNEQFF,TGTGCCAGCAGTTCGGACGGGAGCCCCTACAATGAGCAGTTCTTC
TRBJ2-6,TRBV2,-,-,CASSAGPISGANVLTF,TGTGCCAGCAGTGCAGGGCCGATCTCTGGGGCCAACGTCCTGACTTTC
TRBJ2-7,TRBV27,once,TRBD1,CASSLSGQPYGQYF,TGTGCCAGCAGTTTATCGGGACAGCCCTACGGGCAGTACTTC
TRBJ2-5,TRBV5-1,-,-,CASSLGSGASQETQYF,TGCGCCAGCAGCTTGGGTAGCGGCGCCTCCCAAGAGACCCAGTACTTC
TRBJ2-3,TRBV5-1,-,TRBD2,CASSLAATSGSTDTQYF,TGCGCCAGCAGCTTGGCCGCTACTAGCGGAAGCACAGATACGCAGTATTTT
TRBJ1-5,TRBV28,-,-,CASSPPGSGQPQHF,TGTGCCAGCAGTCCCCCGGGGTCTGGGCAGCCCCAGCATTTT
TRBJ2-7,TRBV4-1,once,TRBD1,CASKGANSYEQYF,TGCGCCAGCAAGGGGGCGAACTCCTACGAGCAGTACTTC
TRBJ2-7,TRBV6-6,-,-,CASSPGSSPLYEQYF,TGTGCCAGCAGTCCCGGGAGCAGCCCTCTCTACGAGCAGTACTTC
TRBJ2-7,TRBV6-1,-,-,CASSPLGQSYEQYF,TGTGCCAGCAGTCCCCTAGGACAGAGCTACGAGCAGTACTTC
TRBJ1-6,TRBV7-9,-,-,CASSLATAGGWSPLHF,TGTGCCAGCAGCTTAGCGACGGCGGGAGGATGGTCACCCCTCCACTTT
TRBJ2-3,TRBV5-1,-,TRBD2,CASSPAGFPSTDTQYF,TGCGCCAGCAGTCCAGCGGGATTTCCTAGCACAGATACGCAGTATTTT
TRBJ2-5,TRBV7-9,-,-,CASSPGNLETQYF,TGTGCCAGCAGCCCAGGGAATCTAGAGACCCAGTACTTC
TRBJ2-7,TRBV7-9,-,TRBD2,CASSPGLANSYEQYF,TGTGCCAGCAGCCCGGGACTAGCGAACTCCTACGAGCAGTACTTC
TRBJ1-1,TRBV29-1,-,TRBD1,CSVEGGTGGKTEAFF,TGCAGCGTTGAAGGAGGGACAGGGGGGAAGACTGAAGCTTTCTTT
TRBJ2-7,TRBV5-1,-,-,CASSLGPLEQYF,TGCGCCAGCAGCTTGGGTCCACTCGAGCAGTACTTC
TRBJ1-2,TRBV28,-,TRBD1,CASSPPGGISNYGYTF,TGTGCCAGCAGTCCCCCAGGGGGCATATCTAACTATGGCTACACCTTC
TRBJ2-5,TRBV7-9,-,TRBD1,CASSKGGRRAETQYF,TGTGCCAGCAGCAAAGGGGGCCGACGGGCGGAGACCCAGTACTTC
TRBJ2-7,TRBV7-9,-,-,CASTPGTSYEQYF,TGTGCCAGCACACCCGGGACTTCCTACGAGCAGTACTTC
TRBJ1-4,TRBV4-1,-,TRBD1,CASRSLTGSLTTNEKLFF,TGCGCCAGCAGGTCATTGACAGGGAGCCTTACAACTAATGAAAAACTGTTTTTT
TRBJ2-7,TRBV7-9,-,-,CASSGGTASEQYF,TGTGCCAGCAGCGGAGGGACAGCCAGCGAGCAGTACTTC
TRBJ1-5,TRBV10-3,-,TRBD1,CAISQGESQPQHF,TGTGCCATCAGCCAGGGGGAAAGTCAGCCCCAGCATTTT
TRBJ2-5,TRBV28,-,TRBD2,CASSLYVAGGETQYF,TGTGCCAGCAGTTTATATGTAGCGGGGGGCGAGACCCAGTACTTC
TRBJ2-7,TRBV11-2,once,TRBD1,CASSGGRGTGTHEQYF,TGTGCCAGCAGCGGGGGACGAGGGACAGGGACCCACGAGCAGTACTTC
TRBJ2-7,TRBV6-6,-,-,CASSYSASYEQYF,TGTGCCAGCAGTTACTCCGCGAGCTACGAGCAGTACTTC
TRBJ2-7,TRBV7-9,-,TRBD1,CASSLMGQAYEQYF,TGTGCCAGCAGCCTGATGGGACAGGCCTACGAGCAGTACTTC
TRBJ1-5,TRBV15,-,TRBD1,CATSRDRGPGQPQHF,TGTGCCACCAGCAGAGACAGGGGGCCGGGTCAGCCCCAGCATTTT
TRBJ2-2,TRBV7-9,-,-,CASRPIKGAGELFF,TGTGCCAGCCGACCCATCAAGGGGGCCGGGGAGCTGTTTTTT
TRBJ2-7,TRBV10-3,few,TRBD1,CAMGTADSYEQYF,TGTGCCATGGGGACAGCGGATTCCTACGAGCAGTACTTC
TRBJ2-1,TRBV29-1,-,-,CSVAREPGREQFF,TGCAGCGTTGCCCGCGAGCCAGGCCGTGAGCAGTTCTTC
TRBJ2-2,TRBV7-9,-,TRBD2,CASSTASGGAMTGELFF,TGTGCCAGCAGCACCGCTAGCGGGGGGGCCATGACCGGGGAGCTGTTTTTT
TRBJ2-3,TRBV4-1,-,TRBD2,CASSPYLETSGSLADTQYF,TGCGCCAGCAGCCCGTACCTCGAGACTAGCGGGAGTCTCGCAGATACGCAGTATTTT
TRBJ1-3,TRBV18,-,-,CASSPQEGGAGNTIYF,TGTGCCAGCTCACCACAAGAAGGAGGAGCCGGAAACACCATATATTTT
TRBJ2-1,TRBV14,-,TRBD2,CASSHRGASGGTYNEQFF,TGTGCCAGCAGCCACCGGGGGGCTAGCGGGGGCACCTACAATGAGCAGTTCTTC
TRBJ2-6,TRBV13,-,TRBD1,CASSVGQGAAGANVLTF,TGTGCCAGCAGCGTAGGACAGGGGGCGGCTGGGGCCAACGTCCTGACTTTC
TRBJ2-7,TRBV12-5,once,-,CASGLGSPYEQYF,TGTGCTAGTGGTTTGGGCAGTCCCTACGAGCAGTACTTC